Following are 25 T cell receptor beta chains from one sample sequenced in a study of CD8 T cells in ankylosing spondylitis. TCRdb re-called the 5' RACE reads through MiXCR, storing one row per CDR3 protein. Of 150,000 or so distinct CDR3 sequences in the sample, approximately 9.9% were seen once. Sequenced: blood, either unsorted or a sorted T cell fraction (not recorded which). The receptors stem from a female donor with ankylosing spondylitis or in good health (not recorded which).

The chain carries TRBV9 and TRBJ2-2; maybe TRBD2 (5 bases). With 0 bases removed from V and 5 bases from J, the gap between germline ends came to 11 bases. Germline CDR1 is SGDLS and CDR2 is YYNGEE. The length of the CDR3 is 15 residues. The CDR3 loop reads CASSVVGVGTGELFF. DNA of the CDR3: TGTGCCAGCAGCGTAGTGGGAGTGGGGACCGGGGAGCTGTTTTTT.

There are a few counts of this clonotype. At one end the junction does not follow the germline gene, possibly because of a read error. CDR3 sequence: CASSSRRPFSF. The CDR3 DNA follows: TGTGCCAGCAGCTCTCGACGGCCCTTCTCCTTC. V usage is TRBV7-9 and J usage is TRBJ1-2; D call uncertain. The CDR3 has 11 residues. Looked up from germline, CDR1 is SEHNR and CDR2 is FQNEAQ (reference sequence). Filled out from reference TRBV7-9 and TRBJ1-2, the complete variable domain reads DTGVSQNPRHKITKRGQNVTFRCDPISEHNRLYWYRQTLGQGPEFLTYFQNEAQLEKSRLLSDRFSAERPKGSFSTLEIQRTEQGDSAMYLCASSSRRPFSFGSGTRLTVV.

The chain couples TRBV12-3 or TRBV12-4 to TRBJ2-7, with D possibly matching TRBD2 (5 bases). V was pared by 4 bases and J by 5 bases, with 6 bases between. The CDR3 is made up of 11 amino acids. The CDR3 DNA sequence: TGTGCCAGCAGTTCGGGGAACGAGCAGTACTTC. Translated, it gives CASSSGNEQYF.

V gene TRBV6-2 or TRBV6-3 combines with J gene TRBJ2-7; TRBD1 aligns across 9 bases. Germline V gives CDR1 MNHEY, CDR2 SVGEGT. CDR3 length: 14 residues. V trimming: 5 bases; J trimming: 5 bases; junction bases outside the gene matches: 7. For the CDR3, the DNA is TGTGCCAGCAGTCAGGGGACAGGGATAAACGAGCAGTACTTC. Protein product: CASSQGTGINEQYF.

The rearrangement links TRBV11-2 to TRBJ2-6; D possibly corresponds to TRBD2 (6 bases). CDR1 and CDR2 from the germline V gene are SGHAT and FQNNGV. The CDR3 extends over 17 amino acids. V lost 5 bases and J lost 4, with 18 bases in between. The CDR3 nucleotides are TGTGCCAGCAGCGCCGGGGGTACTCCGCACGGGGCCAACGTCCTGACTTTC. Translated: CASSAGGTPHGANVLTF.

There are many counts of this clonotype. The gene calls are TRBV7-9 and TRBJ1-5, with unresolved D. The CDR3 contains 14 residues. V lost 1 base to trimming and J lost 7 bases, with 11 bases between them. Germline V gene sequence: CDR1 SEHNR, CDR2 FQNEAQ (reference sequence). The CDR3 DNA reads as TGTGCCAGCAGCTTAGACAGCTCTAGCCAGCCCCAGCATTTT. Residues: CASSLDSSSQPQHF.

V is TRBV9 and J is TRBJ2-1; 9 bases map to TRBD2. J lost 3 bases, V lost 0 bases, and 4 bases had no gene match. In germline, CDR1 is SGDLS, CDR2 YYNGEE. This CDR3 contains 16 residues. The CDR3 loop reads CASSVEVSGSYNEQFF. The DNA of the CDR3 is TGTGCCAGCAGCGTAGAGGTTAGCGGGAGCTACAATGAGCAGTTCTTC.

In this sample, this clonotype turned up a few times. J is TRBJ2-7 and V is TRBV9; tentatively, D is TRBD1 (6 bases). The CDR3 sequence is 14 residues long. Germline CDR1 and CDR2: SGDLS and YYNGEE. V was clipped by 7 bases and J by 5 bases, with 19 bases between them. The CDR3 sequence is CASGQGGPLNEQYF. The CDR3 DNA reads as TGTGCCAGCGGACAAGGGGGACCCCTGAACGAGCAGTACTTC.

The gene calls are TRBV20-1 and TRBJ2-2; TRBD2 might be the D (5 bases). This CDR3 spans 14 amino acids. CDR1 DFQATT and CDR2 SNEGSKA come from the germline V gene (reference sequence). V was cut by 1 base and J by 6 bases, with 12 bases left in between. Written as DNA, the CDR3 is TGCAGTGCTAGAGCGCCTCGGGGAGCCGGGGAGCTGTTTTTT. Translating gives CSARAPRGAGELFF.

This clonotype occurred many times. The rearrangement joins TRBV7-6 to TRBJ2-3; 7 nucleotides line up with TRBD2. The CDR3 is 15 residues long. From germline, CDR1 is SGHVS and CDR2 FNYEAQ. Trimming took 2 bases from V and 2 from J; bases not matched to a gene: 4. In nucleotides, the CDR3 is TGTGCCAGCAGCTTAACTCTAGCGGACACAGATACGCAGTATTTT. This gives the protein CASSLTLADTDTQYF.

CDR3 region: CSVPSRGTANYGYTF. The CDR3 DNA is TGCAGCGTTCCCTCCCGGGGGACAGCTAACTATGGCTACACCTTC. The V gene is TRBV29-1, the J gene TRBJ1-2; 7 bases map to TRBD1. This CDR3 region has 15 residues. Germline-derived CDR1 and CDR2 are SQVTM and ANQGSEA. V lost 5 bases, J lost 0 bases, and 9 bases stayed unmatched.

This clonotype was observed a handful of times. The chain has TRBV27 and TRBJ2-7, with 11 bases fitting TRBD2. With V trimmed by 4 bases and J by 5 bases, 4 bases remained unmatched. Germline V CDR1 and CDR2: MNHEY, SMNVEV (reference sequence). The CDR3 has 14 amino acids. The CDR3 loop is CASSSSGRNHEQYF. CDR3 sequence (DNA): TGTGCCAGCAGTTCTAGCGGGAGGAATCACGAGCAGTACTTC.

This clonotype has a count of ten or more. The V call is TRBV29-1, the J call TRBJ2-5; D gene uncertain. Looked up from germline, CDR1 is SQVTM and CDR2 is ANQGSEA. CDR3 length equals 13 residues. V lost 5 bases and J 5 bases, leaving 15 bases between the germline ends. CDR3 sequence (DNA): TGCAGCGTTCGGGCAGCCACCCTGGAGACCCAGTACTTC. It codes for CSVRAATLETQYF.

The chain joins TRBV4-3 to TRBJ2-1, with D perhaps assigned TRBD1 or TRBD2 (7 bases each). V was shortened by 0 bases and J by 4 bases, with 19 bases between the two germline ends. Germline lookup yields CDR1 LGHNA and CDR2 YSLEER. There are 18 residues in the CDR3. The CDR3 DNA follows: TGCGCCAGCAGCCAAGATGGGGGGGCAGGGGGGTTTTACAATGAGCAGTTCTTC. Its protein is CASSQDGGAGGFYNEQFF.

The rearrangement links TRBV3-1 to TRBJ2-1, with 11 bases lining up with TRBD2. The V and J ends lost 6 bases and 0 bases, in that order; junction bases with no gene match: 13. Germline V gene data show CDR1 as LGHDT and CDR2 as YNNKEL (reference sequence). CDR3 length: 19 residues. CDR3 sequence reads: CASRVGLAVEPGSYNEQFF. CDR3 coding DNA: TGTGCCAGCAGGGTGGGACTAGCGGTTGAACCGGGCTCCTACAATGAGCAGTTCTTC.

This sequence joins TRBV2 and TRBJ1-1; D remains ambiguous. V was pared by 1 base and J by 1 base, with 7 bases between. From germline, CDR1 is SNHLY and CDR2 FYNNEI. The CDR3 contains 14 residues. The CDR3, as DNA: TGTGCCAGCAGTGAAGGAAACAGGAACACTGAAGCTTTCTTT. Its translation is CASSEGNRNTEAFF.

This chain joins TRBV7-3 and TRBJ2-1; TRBD2 agrees at 10 bases. Germline loops: CDR1 SGHTA, CDR2 FQGTGA. V gave up 5 bases and J gave up 7 bases; unmatched junction bases: 8. The CDR3 covers 15 residues. In DNA form, the CDR3 reads TGTGCCAGCAGCCCTAAACTAGCGGGACAAAATGAGCAGTTCTTC. Protein product: CASSPKLAGQNEQFF.

In its sample, this clonotype was seen a few times. The chain employs TRBV4-2 and TRBJ1-2; weak D call: TRBD1 (5 bases). The CDR3 extends over 16 amino acids. CDR1 is LGHNA, CDR2 YNFKEQ, per germline. V gave up 3 bases and J gave up 7 bases, with 21 bases separating them. CDR3 sequence (DNA): TGTGCCAGCAGCCACCCCACGGGGGAGGGGAAGAGTGGCTACACCTTC. Protein product: CASSHPTGEGKSGYTF.

This clonotype showed up many times. The rearrangement joins TRBV6-1 to TRBJ1-2; D may be TRBD1 (5 bases). There are 16 residues in the CDR3. Trimming cost V 4 bases and J 2 bases, with 17 bases left between them. Germline V gene lookup returns CDR1 MNHNS and CDR2 SASEGT. DNA for the CDR3: TGTGCCAGCAGTGCTCTTCCGGGACGGACAAACTATGGCTACACCTTC. This codes for CASSALPGRTNYGYTF.

In its sample, this clonotype was seen many times. The rearrangement joins TRBV6-5 to TRBJ1-1, with D uncertain. Germline-derived CDR1 and CDR2 are MNHEY and SVGAGI. The CDR3 loop spans 13 amino acids. V was shortened by 0 bases and J by 3 bases, with 5 bases between the two germline ends. CDR3 region: CASSYSGHTEAFF. The CDR3 nucleotides are TGTGCCAGCAGTTACTCAGGTCACACTGAAGCTTTCTTT.

This clonotype was counted a few times. This chain connects TRBV6-1 to TRBJ2-6; TRBD2 is a possible D gene (6 bases). V was clipped by 5 bases and J by 0 bases, with 14 bases between them. Germline V CDR1 and CDR2: MNHNS, SASEGT. This CDR3 contains 17 residues. The CDR3 DNA reads as TGTGCCAGCAGTCTCGGGACTGAGAGCTCTGGGGCCAACGTCCTGACTTTC. As protein: CASSLGTESSGANVLTF.

V is TRBV20-1 and J is TRBJ2-7; either TRBD1 or TRBD2 may fit D (5 bases each). The CDR3 loop spans 13 amino acids. Between the trimmed V and J ends, which lost 3 bases and 0 bases, there was a span of 9 bases. Germline V CDR1 and CDR2: DFQATT, SNEGSKA (reference sequence). CDR3 bases: TGCAGTGCTAGCGGGACGAGCTCCTACGAGCAGTACTTC. This gives the protein CSASGTSSYEQYF.

There are many counts of this clonotype. The chain is built from TRBV15 and TRBJ1-5; no definite D call. Trimming took off 3 bases at V and 0 bases at J, with 6 bases between the two ends. Germline lookup yields CDR1 LNHNV and CDR2 YYDKDF (reference sequence). The CDR3 spans 14 residues. CDR3 DNA: TGTGCCACCAGCAGCTCCGGTAGCAATCAGCCCCAGCATTTT. Translating it yields CATSSSGSNQPQHF.

Only a few counts were recorded for this clonotype. The chain combines TRBV28 with TRBJ2-7; possibly TRBD1 for D (6 bases). V lost 5 bases and J 2 bases, leaving 13 bases between the germline ends. CDR1 is MDHEN, CDR2 SYDVKM, per germline. This CDR3 has 14 residues. The CDR3 region is CASSTTSGAYEQYF. For the CDR3, the DNA is TGTGCCAGCAGTACCACTTCAGGGGCCTACGAGCAGTACTTC.

This chain links TRBV9 with TRBJ2-1; D not resolved. From germline, CDR1 is SGDLS and CDR2 YYNGEE. The V end lost 0 bases, the J end lost 0 bases, and 7 bases lay between the germline ends. The CDR3 covers 15 residues. The CDR3 DNA reads TGTGCCAGCAGCGTAGACGGATACTCCTACAATGAGCAGTTCTTC. Its protein product is CASSVDGYSYNEQFF.